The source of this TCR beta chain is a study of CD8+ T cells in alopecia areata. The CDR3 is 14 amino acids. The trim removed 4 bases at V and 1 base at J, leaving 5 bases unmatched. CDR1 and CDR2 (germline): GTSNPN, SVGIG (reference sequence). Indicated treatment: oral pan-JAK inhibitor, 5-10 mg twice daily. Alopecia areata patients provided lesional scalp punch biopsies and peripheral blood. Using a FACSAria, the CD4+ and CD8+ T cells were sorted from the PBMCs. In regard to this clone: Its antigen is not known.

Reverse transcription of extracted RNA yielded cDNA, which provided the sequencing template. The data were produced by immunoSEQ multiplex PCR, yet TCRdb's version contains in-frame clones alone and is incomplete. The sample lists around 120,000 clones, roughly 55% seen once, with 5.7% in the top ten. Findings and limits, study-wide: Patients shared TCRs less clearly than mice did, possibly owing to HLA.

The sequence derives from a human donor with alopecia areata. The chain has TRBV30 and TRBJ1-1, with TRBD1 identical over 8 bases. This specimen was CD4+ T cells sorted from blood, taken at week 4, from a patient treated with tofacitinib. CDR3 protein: CAWKRTGQNTEAFF. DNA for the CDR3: TGTGCCTGGAAGAGGACAGGGCAGAACACTGAAGCTTTCTTT.